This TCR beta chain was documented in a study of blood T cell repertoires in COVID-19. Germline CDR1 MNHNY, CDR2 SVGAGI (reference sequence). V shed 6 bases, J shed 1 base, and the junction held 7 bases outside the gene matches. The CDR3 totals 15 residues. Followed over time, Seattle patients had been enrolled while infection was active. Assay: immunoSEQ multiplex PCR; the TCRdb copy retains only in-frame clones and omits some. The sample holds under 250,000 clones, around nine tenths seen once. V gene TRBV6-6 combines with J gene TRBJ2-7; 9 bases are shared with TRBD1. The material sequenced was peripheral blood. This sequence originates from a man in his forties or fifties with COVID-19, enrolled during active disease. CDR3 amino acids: CASSRDRGASYEQYF. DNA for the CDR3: TGTGCCAGCAGCCGAGACAGGGGGGCGTCCTACGAGCAGTACTTC.